This T cell receptor (beta chain) comes out of a study of T cells in narcolepsy. Findings and limits, study-wide: HCRT-specific and TRIB2-specific autoreactive clonotypes appeared among same-patient CSF and blood CD4+ clonotypes. Reportedly, autoreactive clonotypes were serially detected in patients' blood but not controls'.

TCRdb's table, derived via immunoSEQ multiplex PCR, lists solely in-frame clones and lacks some. The sample lists about 24,000 clones, approximately 85% occurring once. Per the germline V gene, CDR1 is SEHNR and CDR2 is FQNEAQ (reference sequence). V dropped 3 bases and J dropped 8; count of bases not matched to a gene: 0. The CDR3 totals 13 residues. Note on this clone: Antigen unknown.

The material sequenced was memory (CD45RA-) CD4+ T cells from blood. The clonotype was recovered from a human donor in good health. The chain couples TRBV7-9 to TRBJ1-4; 10 bases match TRBD1. As DNA, the CDR3 is TGTGCCAGCAGCTTGGACAGGGGGGAAAAACTGTTTTTT. Its protein is CASSLDRGEKLFF.